The TCR beta chain described here comes from a study of CDR3 diversity in severe acne. MiXCR, run by TCRdb on the PCR reads, gives a single entry per CDR3 protein. The data contain over 100,000 distinct CDR3 sequences, roughly half of them singletons. Per germline, CDR1 SGHNT and CDR2 YYREEE (reference sequence). This CDR3 has 16 amino acids. V lost 0 bases and J lost 2, with 13 bases in between. This receptor was identified in a male donor with acne. The rearrangement joins TRBV5-4 to TRBJ2-3; D is unclear. Sequencing was done on a sample of blood. The CDR3, as DNA: TGTGCCAGCAGCTTGGGATCCATGGCAGACACAGATACGCAGTATTTT. Amino acids: CASSLGSMADTDTQYF.